Following are 8 T cell receptor beta chains from one sample sequenced in a study of metastatic and nonmetastatic thyroid tumors. Every patient underwent thyroid surgery untreated. With MiXCR, TCRdb reprocessed the PCR reads. This table holds some 17,000 clones, roughly a quarter found once. The sample consisted of blood. The receptors originated from a male donor with papillary thyroid cancer or a benign thyroid nodule (not recorded which). Some clones in this sample may be carry-over from other donors' samples.

This chain uses TRBV5-1 with TRBJ2-3; a weak D match, TRBD2 (6 bases). Germline CDR1 SGHRS, CDR2 YFSETQ. V was pared by 2 bases and J by 1 base, with 20 bases between. CDR3 size: 18 residues. The CDR3 sequence is CASSFVSVSAGGTDTQYF. CDR3 nucleotides: TGCGCCAGCAGCTTTGTCTCCGTATCAGCGGGTGGCACAGATACGCAGTATTTT.

For this clone: At one of its ends the junction is not consistent with the germline gene, which may arise from a read error. The chain joins TRBV7-9 to TRBJ2-5; tentative D call: TRBD1 (5 bases). The CDR3 runs to 14 residues. CDR1 and CDR2 (germline): SEHNR, FQNEAQ (reference sequence). The CDR3 DNA is TGTGCCATCAGCAACGGACACCTAGGGGATACCCAGTACTTC. It yields the protein CAISNGHLGDTQYF.

This clone was detected ten times or more. A read error may explain this, as a much larger clone is one base away. This chain joins TRBV11-2 and TRBJ2-5; no reliable D call. The germline V gene has CDR1 SGHAT and CDR2 FQNNGV. The germline V and J ends were trimmed by 5 bases and 4 bases, with 8 bases remaining between them. The CDR3 totals 12 residues. CDR3 DNA: TGTGCCAGCAGCGAGGTGAGAGAGACCCAGTACTTC. Protein: CASSEVRETQYF. The full variable domain, its missing parts supplied by reference TRBV11-2 and TRBJ2-5, is EAGVAQSPRYKIIEKRQSVAFWCNPISGHATLYWYQQILGQGPKLLIQFQNNGVVDDSQLPKDRFSAERLKGVDSTLKIQPAKLEDSAVYLCASSEVRETQYFGPGTRLLVL.

The sample holds many counts of this clone. Other DNA variants within this sample encode the same CDR3. The chain employs TRBV7-3 and TRBJ1-2; unclear D gene. The CDR3 is 15 amino acids. V was cut by 6 bases and J by 3 bases, with 17 bases left in between. From germline, CDR1 is SGHTA and CDR2 FQGTGA. In nucleotides, the CDR3 is TGTGCCAGCAGTAAAGGGCCTGGTGGGGACTATGGCTACACCTTC. Translating gives CASSKGPGGDYGYTF.

The chain employs TRBV5-1 and TRBJ2-3; the match to TRBD2 covers 9 bases. The trim removed 4 bases at V and 0 bases at J, leaving 6 bases unmatched. From germline, CDR1 is SGHRS and CDR2 YFSETQ. The CDR3 is made up of 16 amino acids. The CDR3 DNA sequence: TGCGCCAGCAGCGAGAGCGGGGGGACTAGCACAGATACGCAGTATTTT. It specifies CASSESGGTSTDTQYF.

This chain joins TRBV7-2 and TRBJ2-5; the match to TRBD2 covers 14 bases. V gave up 5 bases and J gave up 5 bases; unmatched junction bases: 10. The germline V gene encodes CDR1 SGHTA and CDR2 FQGNSA. The CDR3 sequence is 17 residues long. CDR3 DNA: TGTGCCAGCAGCAAGGGACTAGCGGGGGTGGGTAGGGAGACCCAGTACTTC. Translated, it gives CASSKGLAGVGRETQYF.

V and J are TRBV19 and TRBJ1-5, with D tentatively TRBD1 (6 bases). V dropped 6 bases and J dropped 0 bases, with 21 bases sitting between them. The CDR3 spans 18 residues. Germline V gene lookup returns CDR1 LNHDA and CDR2 SQIVND (reference sequence). The CDR3 spells CASSRIPGVRGSNQPQHF. CDR3 DNA sequence: TGTGCCAGTAGCCGAATCCCCGGCGTCAGGGGTAGCAATCAGCCCCAGCATTTT.

This clone is labeled medium-sized. The chain couples TRBV6-1 to TRBJ2-1, with D maybe TRBD2 (6 bases). V was shortened by 2 bases and J by 8 bases, with 22 bases between the two germline ends. The CDR3 length is 17 residues. CDR1 and CDR2 (germline): MNHNS, SASEGT. This CDR3 is CASSESVAARLVDEQFF. The CDR3 DNA reads as TGTGCCAGCAGTGAATCGGTAGCGGCTCGGCTAGTGGATGAGCAGTTCTTC.